Below are 10 T cell receptor beta chains sequenced from a single sample in a study of OX40 agonist ivuxolimab in advanced cancers. The table came from immunoSEQ multiplex PCR; TCRdb's copy has only in-frame clones and leaves some out. Among tens of thousands of clones listed, more than 70% were seen once. The specimen was CD4+ or CD8+ T cells sorted from blood, collected in a trial of the OX40 agonist ivuxolimab. All receptors derive from an adult with an advanced solid tumor such as melanoma, head and neck, liver or kidney cancer.

The chain carries TRBV7-9 and TRBJ2-7, with D possibly being TRBD2 (6 bases). V dropped 5 bases and J dropped 2 bases, with 19 bases sitting between them. There are 16 residues in the CDR3. Per the germline V gene, CDR1 is SEHNR and CDR2 is FQNEAQ (reference sequence). The DNA of the CDR3 is TGTGCCAGCAGCAGCTGGACCGGGACTTCGACCTACGAGCAGTACTTC. Translation: CASSSWTGTSTYEQYF.

The V gene is TRBV5-4, the J gene TRBJ2-3, with a tentative D call TRBD2 (5 bases). V dropped 0 bases and J dropped 5 bases, with 25 bases sitting between them. The CDR3 extends over 19 amino acids. From germline, CDR1 is SGHNT and CDR2 YYREEE (reference sequence). The CDR3 DNA sequence: TGTGCCAGCAGCTTGGCCATTGGACGAGTCCTCTCACGGGGAGATACGCAGTATTTT. Encoded protein: CASSLAIGRVLSRGDTQYF.

The count of this clone is one. This chain links TRBV7-3 with TRBJ2-5; 9 nucleotides align to TRBD2. V trimming: 2 bases; J trimming: 5 bases; junction bases outside the gene matches: 3. Germline values: CDR1 SGHTA, CDR2 FQGTGA. The CDR3 sequence is 14 residues long. The CDR3 sequence: CASSLGGRGETQYF. The DNA of the CDR3 is TGTGCCAGCAGCTTAGGCGGGAGGGGCGAGACCCAGTACTTC.

This clone has a single count. V is TRBV19 and J is TRBJ1-2, with D maybe TRBD1 (5 bases). CDR1 is LNHDA and CDR2 is SQIVND in the germline V gene (reference sequence). The CDR3 has 13 residues. V lost 4 bases to trimming and J lost 0 bases, with 6 bases between them. DNA of the CDR3: TGTGCCAGTAGTACGACAGCTAACTATGGCTACACCTTC. It specifies CASSTTANYGYTF. The whole variable domain, remainder taken from reference TRBV19 and TRBJ1-2, is DGGITQSPKYLFRKEGQNVTLSCEQNLNHDAMYWYRQDPGQGLRLIYYSQIVNDFQKGDIAEGYSVSREKKESFPLTVTSAQKNPTAFYLCASSTTANYGYTFGSGTRLTVV.

J is TRBJ2-7 and V is TRBV6-5, with 7 nucleotides matching TRBD1. Trimming took 11 bases from V and 2 from J; bases not matched to a gene: 3. This CDR3 is built from 11 residues. Looked up from germline, CDR1 is MNHEY and CDR2 is SVGAGI. Here the CDR3 DNA reads TGTGCCGCGACAGGGCCCTACGAGCAGTACTTC. Amino acids: CAATGPYEQYF.

The rearrangement uses TRBV28 and TRBJ2-1, with 8 positions matching TRBD2. V was clipped by 7 bases and J by 3 bases; unmatched bases: 5. The germline V gene has CDR1 MDHEN and CDR2 SYDVKM. This CDR3 region has 14 residues. The DNA for the CDR3 is TGTGCCAGCAATTCGCTAGCGGGCTACAATGAGCAGTTCTTC. Its protein product is CASNSLAGYNEQFF.

J is TRBJ2-7 and V is TRBV6-6, with TRBD2 as a possible D gene (5 bases). Trimming shortened V by 2 bases and J by 5 bases, and 16 bases separated the two germline ends. This CDR3 is built from 15 residues. Germline V gene lookup returns CDR1 MNHNY and CDR2 SVGAGI (reference sequence). The CDR3 coding sequence is TGTGCCAGCAGTTACGGCGGGTCGGGCGTCGACGAGCAGTACTTC. Residues: CASSYGGSGVDEQYF.

V and J are TRBV28 and TRBJ1-1; D perhaps matches TRBD1 (5 bases). Germline loops: CDR1 MDHEN, CDR2 SYDVKM. CDR3 length: 13 residues. Trimming shortened V by 0 bases and J by 11 bases, and 13 bases separated the two germline ends. For the CDR3, the DNA is TGTGCCAGCAGTTTATGGGCCGACAGTGGGGCTTTCTTT. It yields the protein CASSLWADSGAFF.

The chain joins TRBV19 to TRBJ2-5, with D hard to call. The V end lost 9 bases, the J end lost 1 base, and 12 bases lay between the germline ends. The CDR3 is 13 residues long. Germline CDR1 reads LNHDA; CDR2 reads SQIVND (reference sequence). The CDR3 bases are TGTGCCAGCGCTAAGGGTATCCAAGAGACCCAGTACTTC. It translates to CASAKGIQETQYF.

The chain recombines TRBV19 with TRBJ2-1; tentatively, D is TRBD2 (6 bases). This CDR3 spans 15 amino acids. The germline V and J ends were trimmed by 6 bases and 1 base, with 13 bases remaining between them. Germline assignment: CDR1 LNHDA and CDR2 SQIVND (reference sequence). This CDR3 is CASSRSGNSYNEQFF. The CDR3 DNA is TGTGCCAGTAGCCGTAGCGGAAATTCCTACAATGAGCAGTTCTTC. Filled out from reference TRBV19 and TRBJ2-1, the complete variable domain reads DGGITQSPKYLFRKEGQNVTLSCEQNLNHDAMYWYRQDPGQGLRLIYYSQIVNDFQKGDIAEGYSVSREKKESFPLTVTSAQKNPTAFYLCASSRSGNSYNEQFFGPGTRLTVL.